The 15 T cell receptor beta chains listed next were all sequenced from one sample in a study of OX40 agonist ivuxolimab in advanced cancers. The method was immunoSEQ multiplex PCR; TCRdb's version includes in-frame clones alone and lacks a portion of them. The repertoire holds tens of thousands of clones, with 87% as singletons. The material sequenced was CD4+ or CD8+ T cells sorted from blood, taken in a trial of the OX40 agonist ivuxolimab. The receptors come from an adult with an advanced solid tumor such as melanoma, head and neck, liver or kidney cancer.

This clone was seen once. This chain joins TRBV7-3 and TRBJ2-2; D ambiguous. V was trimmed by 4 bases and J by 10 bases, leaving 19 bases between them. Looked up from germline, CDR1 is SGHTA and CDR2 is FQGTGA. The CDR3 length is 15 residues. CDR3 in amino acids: CASSYTNSERAELFF. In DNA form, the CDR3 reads TGTGCCAGCAGCTACACAAACTCAGAGCGCGCGGAGCTGTTTTTT.

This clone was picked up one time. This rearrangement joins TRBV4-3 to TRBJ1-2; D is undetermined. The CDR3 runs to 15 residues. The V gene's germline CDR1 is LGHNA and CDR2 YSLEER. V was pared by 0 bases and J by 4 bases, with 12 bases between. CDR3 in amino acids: CASSQEVGPFYGYTF. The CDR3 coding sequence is TGCGCCAGCAGCCAAGAGGTGGGTCCGTTCTATGGCTACACCTTC.

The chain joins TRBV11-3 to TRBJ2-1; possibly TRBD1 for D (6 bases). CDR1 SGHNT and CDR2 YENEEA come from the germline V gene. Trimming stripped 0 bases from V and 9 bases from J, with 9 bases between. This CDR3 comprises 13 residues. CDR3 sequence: CASSLDRGGEQFF. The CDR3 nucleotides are TGTGCCAGCAGCTTAGATCGAGGGGGTGAGCAGTTCTTC.

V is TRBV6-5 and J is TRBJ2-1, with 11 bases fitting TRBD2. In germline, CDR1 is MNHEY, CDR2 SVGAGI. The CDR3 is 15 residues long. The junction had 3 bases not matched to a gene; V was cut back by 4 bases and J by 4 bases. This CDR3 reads CASSSTSGVYNEQFF. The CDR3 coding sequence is TGTGCCAGCAGTTCGACTAGCGGGGTTTACAATGAGCAGTTCTTC.

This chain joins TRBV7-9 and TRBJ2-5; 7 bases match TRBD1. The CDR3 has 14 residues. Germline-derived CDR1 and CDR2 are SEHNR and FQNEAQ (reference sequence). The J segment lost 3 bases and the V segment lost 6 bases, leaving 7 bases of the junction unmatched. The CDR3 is CASRRRDSEETQYF. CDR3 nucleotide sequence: TGTGCCAGCAGACGCCGGGACAGTGAAGAGACCCAGTACTTC.

In DNA form, the CDR3 reads TGTGCCATCAGAAGCGGGAATGAGCAGTTCTTC. Protein sequence: CAIRSGNEQFF. The rearrangement uses TRBV10-3 and TRBJ2-1; the D gene is possibly TRBD2 (6 bases). Trimming stripped 6 bases from V and 7 bases from J, with 7 bases between. Germline loops: CDR1 ENHRY, CDR2 SYGVKD. The CDR3 is made up of 11 amino acids.

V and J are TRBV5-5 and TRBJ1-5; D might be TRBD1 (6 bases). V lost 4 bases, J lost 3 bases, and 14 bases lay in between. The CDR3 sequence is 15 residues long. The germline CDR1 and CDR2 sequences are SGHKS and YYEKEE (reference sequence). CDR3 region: CASSPVDSNNQPQHF. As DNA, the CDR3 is TGTGCCAGCAGCCCTGTGGACAGCAACAATCAGCCCCAGCATTTT.

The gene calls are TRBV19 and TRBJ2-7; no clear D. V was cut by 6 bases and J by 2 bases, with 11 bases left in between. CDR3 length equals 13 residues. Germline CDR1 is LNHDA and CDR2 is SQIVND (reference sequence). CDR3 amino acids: CASSEDATYEQYF. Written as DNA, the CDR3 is TGTGCCAGTAGCGAGGACGCTACCTACGAGCAGTACTTC.

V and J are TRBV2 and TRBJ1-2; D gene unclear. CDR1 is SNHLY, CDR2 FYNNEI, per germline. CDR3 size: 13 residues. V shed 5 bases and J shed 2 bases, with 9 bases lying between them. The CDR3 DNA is TGTGCCAGCAGTCTTCACGCCAACTATGGCTACACCTTC. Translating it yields CASSLHANYGYTF.

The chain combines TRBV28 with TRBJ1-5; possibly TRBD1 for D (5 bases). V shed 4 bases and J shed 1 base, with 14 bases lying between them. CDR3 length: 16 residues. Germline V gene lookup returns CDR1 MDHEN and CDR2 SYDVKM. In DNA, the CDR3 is TGTGCCAGCAGTTCCTTCCGGGACTCCAGCAATCAGCCCCAGCATTTT. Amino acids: CASSSFRDSSNQPQHF. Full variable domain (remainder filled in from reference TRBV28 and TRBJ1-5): DVKVTQSSRYLVKRTGEKVFLECVQDMDHENMFWYRQDPGLGLRLIYFSYDVKMKEKGDIPEGYSVSREKKERFSLILESASTNQTSMYLCASSSFRDSSNQPQHFGDGTRLSIL.

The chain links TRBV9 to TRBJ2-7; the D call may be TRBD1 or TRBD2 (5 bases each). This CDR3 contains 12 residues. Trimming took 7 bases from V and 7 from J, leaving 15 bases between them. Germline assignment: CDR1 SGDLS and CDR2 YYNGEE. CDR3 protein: CASSGPPGEQYF. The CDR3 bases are TGTGCCAGCTCGGGGCCGCCGGGGGAGCAGTACTTC.

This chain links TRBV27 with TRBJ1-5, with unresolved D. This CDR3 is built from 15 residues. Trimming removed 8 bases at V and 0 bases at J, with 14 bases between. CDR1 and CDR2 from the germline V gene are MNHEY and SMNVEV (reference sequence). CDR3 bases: TGTGCCAGCGACGCGACGGGATATAGCAATCAGCCCCAGCATTTT. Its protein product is CASDATGYSNQPQHF.

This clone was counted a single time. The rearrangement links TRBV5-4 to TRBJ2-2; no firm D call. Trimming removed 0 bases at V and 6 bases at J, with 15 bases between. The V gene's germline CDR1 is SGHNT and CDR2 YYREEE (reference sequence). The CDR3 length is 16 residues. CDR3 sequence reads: CASSLGAASVAGELFF. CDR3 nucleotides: TGTGCCAGCAGCTTGGGGGCAGCGTCAGTGGCCGGGGAGCTGTTTTTT.

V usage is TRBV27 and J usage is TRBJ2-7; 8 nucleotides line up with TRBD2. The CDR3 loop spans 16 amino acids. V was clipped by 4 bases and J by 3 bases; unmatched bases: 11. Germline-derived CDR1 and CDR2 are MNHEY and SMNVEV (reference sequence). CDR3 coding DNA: TGTGCCAGCAGTTCGTCCGCCCGCGGGAGGCACTACGAGCAGTACTTC. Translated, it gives CASSSSARGRHYEQYF.

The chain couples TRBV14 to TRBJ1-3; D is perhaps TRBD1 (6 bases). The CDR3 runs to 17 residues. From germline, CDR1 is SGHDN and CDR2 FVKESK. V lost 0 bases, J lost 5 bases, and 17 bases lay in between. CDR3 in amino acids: CASSQDLFGGRRNTIYF. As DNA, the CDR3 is TGTGCCAGCAGCCAAGACCTGTTTGGGGGGCGCAGAAACACCATATATTTT.